Shown below are 14 T cell receptor beta chains from a single sample sequenced in a study of spatial heterogeneity in lung cancer. This sample's time point: sample taken at primary tumor resection. TCRdb called the 5' RACE reads again in MiXCR, with one record for every CDR3 protein. Among about 7,000 distinct CDR3 sequences listed, 13% were seen once. Study-level points and caveats: Tumoral mutation counts were tracked by counts of expanded intratumoral alpha and beta TCRs.

Their antigens are not known. This sample comprised lung tumor tissue, obtained at surgery. The source is a male donor with early-stage non-small cell lung cancer.

This clonotype is medium-sized by share. Since it is a stray read in a library aimed at alpha chains, this beta chain has a size that is not meaningful. The rearrangement uses TRBV27 and TRBJ1-2; 8 nucleotides align to TRBD1. Germline CDR1 and CDR2: MNHEY and SMNVEV (reference sequence). The CDR3 length is 15 residues. The ends lost 6 bases at V and 4 bases at J; junction bases unmatched: 10. CDR3 DNA sequence: TGTGCCAGCAGCCCCCAGGGGGCGAGGTCCTATGGCTACACCTTC. Amino acid sequence: CASSPQGARSYGYTF.

The sample holds many counts of this clonotype. In a library made to pick up alpha chains, this beta chain is a stray read with a size that means little. This chain uses TRBV7-2 with TRBJ2-1; D is uncertain. V shed 1 base and J shed 2 bases, with 9 bases lying between them. This CDR3 has 15 amino acids. The germline V gene encodes CDR1 SGHTA and CDR2 FQGNSA. The CDR3 here is CASSLVGGTYNEQFF. The DNA for the CDR3 is TGTGCCAGCAGCTTAGTGGGCGGAACCTACAATGAGCAGTTCTTC.

This clonotype occurred a few times. This beta chain appears as a stray read in a library generated for alpha chains; its size is not informative. The rearrangement uses TRBV7-2 and TRBJ1-1, with 9 bases aligning to TRBD1. J was trimmed by 3 bases and V by 4 bases; bases with no gene match: 6. This CDR3 is built from 15 residues. From germline, CDR1 is SGHTA and CDR2 FQGNSA. The CDR3 DNA follows: TGTGCCAGCAGCTGGCCGGGGACAGGGTACACTGAAGCTTTCTTT. Amino acids: CASSWPGTGYTEAFF.

At least ten counts were recorded for this clonotype. The library was designed around alpha chains, so this beta chain is a stray read whose abundance carries little weight. This chain links TRBV7-9 with TRBJ2-7; D ambiguous. Germline V gene sequence: CDR1 SEHNR, CDR2 FQNEAQ (reference sequence). This CDR3 contains 11 residues. With 5 bases removed from V and 6 bases from J, the gap between germline ends came to 8 bases. CDR3 bases: TGTGCCAGCAGCCCCGAGAGCGAGCAGTACTTC. Residues: CASSPESEQYF.

This clonotype is medium-sized in the sample. The library was built for alpha chains, so this beta chain is an off-target read and its size means little. V is TRBV10-2 and J is TRBJ2-5; 8 positions match TRBD2. The germline gives CDR1 WSHSY, CDR2 SAAADI. The J segment lost 1 base and the V segment lost 2 bases, leaving 6 bases of the junction unmatched. The CDR3 has 16 amino acids. The CDR3 DNA follows: TGCGCCAGCAGTGAGGGTGGTAGCGGGATCCAAGAGACCCAGTACTTC. This translates into CASSEGGSGIQETQYF.

Regarding this clonotype: The size of this beta chain means little, since it is a stray read in a library made for alpha chains. The chain employs TRBV4-2 and TRBJ2-3; possibly TRBD2 for D (6 bases). The CDR3 runs 14 residues. Trimming left V 0 bases short and J 5 bases short, with 9 bases between. From germline, CDR1 is LGHNA and CDR2 YNFKEQ. CDR3 sequence: CASSQEIGGDTQYF. For the CDR3, the DNA is TGTGCCAGCAGCCAAGAAATCGGGGGAGATACGCAGTATTTT.

Regarding this clonotype: This beta chain is a stray sequence in a library constructed for alpha chains; its clone size is not meaningful. CDR3 nucleotide sequence: TGCGCCAGCAGCTTGGCAGGGGACACCGGGGAGCTGTTTTTT. Residues: CASSLAGDTGELFF. The chain couples TRBV5-1 to TRBJ2-2; D perhaps matches TRBD1 (6 bases). The CDR3 runs 14 residues. The V end lost 0 bases, the J end lost 3 bases, and 6 bases lay between the germline ends. CDR1 and CDR2 (germline): SGHRS, YFSETQ.

By share, this clonotype ranks as medium-sized. This beta chain is an unintended read in a library built for alpha chains; its size means little. The chain employs TRBV27 and TRBJ1-1, with 9 bases that match TRBD1. Germline trimming cut 2 bases from V and 4 bases from J; bases unmatched to any gene: 5. The CDR3 is 15 residues long. Germline assignment: CDR1 MNHEY and CDR2 SMNVEV (reference sequence). The CDR3 region has the DNA TGTGCCAGCAGTTTAACAGGGGGCTGGGTCACTGAAGCTTTCTTT. Translated: CASSLTGGWVTEAFF.

Relative to its sample, this clonotype is medium-sized. Because this beta chain is a stray read in a library intended to capture alpha chains, its abundance should not be given much weight. The V call is TRBV27, the J call TRBJ2-7; 7 bases match TRBD1. V lost 7 bases to trimming and J lost 0 bases; unmatched junction nucleotides: 9. The germline V gene has CDR1 MNHEY and CDR2 SMNVEV (reference sequence). This CDR3 region has 15 residues. In nucleotides, the CDR3 is TGTGCCAGCAAACAACAGGGGACCAGCTCCTACGAGCAGTACTTC. Amino acids: CASKQQGTSSYEQYF.

With respect to this clonotype: Since the library was made to target alpha chains, this beta chain is a stray read and its abundance is not meaningful. The gene calls are TRBV27 and TRBJ1-6; 7 bases line up with TRBD1. The junction had 6 bases not matched to a gene; V was cut back by 10 bases and J by 6 bases. CDR1 is MNHEY and CDR2 is SMNVEV in the germline V gene (reference sequence). CDR3 length: 13 amino acids. The CDR3, as DNA: TGTGCCATCCGGACAGGTCCTAATTCACCCCTCCACTTT. It translates to CAIRTGPNSPLHF.

Comment on this clonotype: For a library built for alpha chains, this beta chain is a stray read; little rests on its size. The chain uses TRBV14 and TRBJ2-1; 13 positions match TRBD2. The CDR3 has 19 residues. The germline gives CDR1 SGHDN, CDR2 FVKESK. After removal of 0 bases from V and 8 bases from J, the junction contained 13 bases not matched to a gene. This chain's CDR3 is CASSQEAHGLAGVIDEQFF. The CDR3, as DNA: TGTGCCAGCAGCCAAGAGGCCCATGGACTAGCGGGAGTAATAGATGAGCAGTTCTTC.

This clonotype has ten or more counts. Within a library made for alpha chains, this beta chain is off target, and its count is uninformative. The chain carries TRBV7-8 and TRBJ2-3; D may match TRBD1 or TRBD2 (5 bases each). Germline V gene lookup returns CDR1 SGHVS and CDR2 FQNEAQ. The V and J ends lost 0 bases and 4 bases respectively, with 17 bases between them. This CDR3 spans 17 amino acids. CDR3 in DNA: TGTGCCAGCAGCTTAGCCCGAACCGCGAGGGGTGCAGATACGCAGTATTTT. This translates into CASSLARTARGADTQYF.

This clonotype appeared many times. This beta chain came through as a stray read in a library set up for alpha chains, and its size says little. The J gene is TRBJ2-5, the V gene TRBV5-1; TRBD1 agrees at 7 bases. The germline V gene has CDR1 SGHRS and CDR2 YFSETQ. The CDR3 extends over 16 amino acids. V trimming: 3 bases; J trimming: 1 base; junction bases outside the gene matches: 9. CDR3 region: CASSSSGQATQETQYF. CDR3 nucleotide sequence: TGCGCCAGCAGCTCCTCCGGACAGGCTACCCAAGAGACCCAGTACTTC.

At least ten counts were recorded for this clonotype. Found in a library prepared for alpha chains, this beta chain is an off-target read, and its abundance has little meaning. J is TRBJ2-4 and V is TRBV5-5; TRBD2 is a possible D gene (7 bases). This CDR3 region has 12 residues. Germline assignment: CDR1 SGHKS and CDR2 YYEKEE (reference sequence). Trimming took off 8 bases at V and 12 bases at J, with 18 bases between the two ends. Here the CDR3 DNA reads TGTGCCAGTACGGGGGGCAGAAATACTCAGTACTTC. This translates into CASTGGRNTQYF.